Listed here are 17 T cell receptor beta chains from one sample, sequenced in a study of T cell repertoires in cytomegalovirus infection. TCRdb called the reads again in MiXCR, with one record for every CDR3 protein. The sample has 100,000 or so distinct CDR3 sequences; about 15% are singletons. Sequencing used PBMCs. These receptor sequences come from a human donor in good health (CMV status not recorded). Some clones in this sample may be carry-over from other donors' samples.

This sequence joins TRBV5-1 and TRBJ2-3; no clear D. V shed 0 bases and J shed 2 bases, with 7 bases lying between them. The CDR3 extends over 14 amino acids. The germline V gene has CDR1 SGHRS and CDR2 YFSETQ. The DNA for the CDR3 is TGCGCCAGCAGCTTGGACCAGTCCACAGATACGCAGTATTTT. It yields the protein CASSLDQSTDTQYF.

The rearrangement links TRBV2 to TRBJ2-7, with TRBD1 matching 8 bases. V shed 10 bases, J shed 5 bases, and the junction held 7 bases outside the gene matches. The germline V gene encodes CDR1 SNHLY and CDR2 FYNNEI. This CDR3 region has 12 residues. CDR3 nucleotides: TGTGCCATAAAGACAGGGGTCCACGAGCAGTACTTC. It yields the protein CAIKTGVHEQYF.

This clonotype was counted between two and nine times. The rearrangement uses TRBV29-1 and TRBJ1-1; D is unclear. CDR1 is SQVTM and CDR2 is ANQGSEA in the germline V gene. V lost 6 bases and J lost 1, with 15 bases in between. The CDR3 contains 14 residues. CDR3 sequence (DNA): TGCAGCGTGGGCCGACGGGTCGGGAACACTGAAGCTTTCTTT. The encoded protein is CSVGRRVGNTEAFF.

The chain is built from TRBV6-2 or TRBV6-3 and TRBJ1-1, with 9 bases matching TRBD1. J was trimmed by 2 bases and V by 6 bases; bases with no gene match: 1. Germline lookup yields CDR1 MNHEY and CDR2 SVGEGT. This CDR3 contains 13 residues. In DNA, the CDR3 is TGTGCCAGCAGGGACAGGGGAAACACTGAAGCTTTCTTT. Protein: CASRDRGNTEAFF.

The chain carries TRBV20-1 and TRBJ1-2; tentatively, D is TRBD1 (6 bases). The CDR3 loop spans 16 amino acids. Germline-derived CDR1 and CDR2 are DFQATT and SNEGSKA (reference sequence). The V gene lost 1 base and the J gene lost 1 base, with 16 bases spanning the gap. Written as DNA, the CDR3 is TGCAGTGCTAGAGCCCAAGGACAGCGAATTAACTATGGCTACACCTTC. It yields the protein CSARAQGQRINYGYTF.

The gene calls are TRBV19 and TRBJ2-1; D gene unclear. Trimming stripped 4 bases from V and 7 bases from J, with 8 bases between. This CDR3 has 12 amino acids. Per germline, CDR1 LNHDA and CDR2 SQIVND (reference sequence). CDR3 amino acids: CASSNTVNEQFF. CDR3 sequence (DNA): TGTGCCAGTAGTAACACAGTAAATGAGCAGTTCTTC.

This clonotype appeared a few times. The V call is TRBV7-9, the J call TRBJ2-7; no clear D gene. Germline V CDR1 and CDR2: SEHNR, FQNEAQ (reference sequence). The CDR3 is made up of 14 amino acids. V was shortened by 1 base and J by 3 bases, with 10 bases between the two germline ends. The CDR3 loop is CASSLVSLDYEQYF. CDR3 DNA sequence: TGTGCCAGCAGCTTAGTCAGTCTAGACTACGAGCAGTACTTC.

This clonotype was seen a few times. The chain couples TRBV5-1 to TRBJ2-3, with TRBD2 matching 8 bases. Unmatched junction bases numbered 15, after V lost 5 bases and J lost 4 bases. The CDR3 totals 17 residues. CDR1 is SGHRS and CDR2 is YFSETQ in the germline V gene. CDR3: CASRSPGTRFPADTQYF. The CDR3 DNA is TGCGCCAGCAGAAGTCCCGGGACTAGGTTTCCCGCAGATACGCAGTATTTT.

Concerning this clonotype itself: This may come from a read error, since a much larger clone is one base off. This rearrangement joins TRBV7-6 to TRBJ1-4; no definite D call. The length of the CDR3 is 13 residues. CDR1 SGHVS and CDR2 FNYEAQ come from the germline V gene. CDR3 DNA: TGTGCCAGCGCCGTCCTTTATGGGGAAAAACCGTTTTTT. This encodes CASAVLYGEKPFF. Drawing the rest from reference TRBV7-6 and TRBJ1-4, the complete variable domain is GAGVSQSPRYKVTKRGQDVALRCDPISGHVSLYWYRQALGQGPEFLTYFNYEAQQDKSGLPNDRFSAERPEGSISTLTIQRTEQRDSAMYRCASAVLYGEKPFFGSGTQLSVL.

In its sample, this clonotype ranks as medium-sized. The rearrangement links TRBV7-2 to TRBJ1-6, with TRBD1 matching over 8 bases. Germline V lookup: CDR1 SGHTA, CDR2 FQGNSA. This CDR3 is built from 18 residues. V shed 5 bases and J 7 bases; nucleotides not matched to a gene: 16. CDR3 in amino acids: CASSLMGSGGALNSPLHF. The DNA for the CDR3 is TGTGCCAGCAGCCTTATGGGTTCAGGGGGCGCGTTGAATTCACCCCTCCACTTT.

V and J are TRBV10-3 and TRBJ1-1; the match to TRBD1 covers 7 bases. CDR3 length equals 15 residues. CDR1 is ENHRY, CDR2 SYGVKD, per germline. With 2 bases clipped from V and 0 bases from J, the junction kept 3 bases outside the gene matches. The CDR3 DNA is TGTGCCATCAGTGAGGCCGACAGGGTGAACACTGAAGCTTTCTTT. It yields the protein CAISEADRVNTEAFF.

This clonotype has just a few counts. The chain recombines TRBV28 with TRBJ2-5, with unresolved D. CDR3 length: 11 residues. From germline, CDR1 is MDHEN and CDR2 SYDVKM. The germline V and J ends were trimmed by 6 bases and 4 bases, with 6 bases remaining between them. The CDR3 bases are TGTGCCAGCAGAGACTCAGAGACCCAGTACTTC. Residues: CASRDSETQYF.

This clonotype is termed medium-sized. The chain couples TRBV7-3 to TRBJ2-6; D perhaps matches TRBD1 (6 bases). The V gene lost 5 bases and the J gene lost 2 bases, with 10 bases spanning the gap. The CDR3 is made up of 15 amino acids. Germline values: CDR1 SGHTA, CDR2 FQGTGA. The CDR3 here is CASSPGVAGANVLTF. CDR3 coding DNA: TGTGCCAGCAGCCCAGGGGTGGCTGGGGCCAACGTCCTGACTTTC.

The chain joins TRBV5-4 to TRBJ2-2; D unresolved. From germline, CDR1 is SGHNT and CDR2 YYREEE (reference sequence). Trimming shortened V by 0 bases and J by 6 bases, and 12 bases separated the two germline ends. This CDR3 has 15 residues. As DNA, the CDR3 is TGTGCCAGCAGCTTGGCCCTACTGGGTTCCGGGGAGCTGTTTTTT. This encodes CASSLALLGSGELFF.

This CDR3 reads CASSGTVDGELFF. CDR3 sequence (DNA): TGTGCCAGCAGTGGGACAGTAGACGGGGAGCTGTTTTTT. The rearrangement links TRBV7-2 to TRBJ2-2, with 7 bases that match TRBD1. The trim removed 6 bases at V and 7 bases at J, leaving 5 bases unmatched. Germline V lookup: CDR1 SGHTA, CDR2 FQGNSA. CDR3 size: 13 residues.

This clonotype was seen many times. The rearrangement joins TRBV2 to TRBJ1-1; D call uncertain. The CDR3 spans 14 residues. CDR1 and CDR2 (germline): SNHLY, FYNNEI. Trimming left V 9 bases short and J 1 base short, with 15 bases between. CDR3 region: CASQRLVSNTEAFF. The CDR3 bases are TGTGCCAGTCAACGGCTGGTCTCGAACACTGAAGCTTTCTTT.

This clonotype was seen a handful of times. The chain has TRBV2 and TRBJ2-5; D remains unclear. Germline V CDR1 and CDR2: SNHLY, FYNNEI. This CDR3 region has 13 residues. V was pared by 4 bases and J by 2 bases, with 8 bases between. CDR3 protein: CASSGEAQETQYF. The CDR3 DNA is TGTGCCAGCAGTGGAGAAGCTCAAGAGACCCAGTACTTC.